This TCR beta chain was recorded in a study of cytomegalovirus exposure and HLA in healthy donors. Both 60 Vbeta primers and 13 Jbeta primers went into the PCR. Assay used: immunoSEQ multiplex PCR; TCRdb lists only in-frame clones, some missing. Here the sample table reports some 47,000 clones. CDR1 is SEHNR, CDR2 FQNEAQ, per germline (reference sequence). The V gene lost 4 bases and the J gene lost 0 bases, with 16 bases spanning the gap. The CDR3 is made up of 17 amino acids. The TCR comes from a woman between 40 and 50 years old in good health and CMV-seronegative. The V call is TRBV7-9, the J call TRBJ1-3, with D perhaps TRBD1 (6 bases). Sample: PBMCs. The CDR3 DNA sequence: TGTGCCAGCAGCTCCTACAGGGAAAACCCCTCTGGAAACACCATATATTTT. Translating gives CASSSYRENPSGNTIYF.